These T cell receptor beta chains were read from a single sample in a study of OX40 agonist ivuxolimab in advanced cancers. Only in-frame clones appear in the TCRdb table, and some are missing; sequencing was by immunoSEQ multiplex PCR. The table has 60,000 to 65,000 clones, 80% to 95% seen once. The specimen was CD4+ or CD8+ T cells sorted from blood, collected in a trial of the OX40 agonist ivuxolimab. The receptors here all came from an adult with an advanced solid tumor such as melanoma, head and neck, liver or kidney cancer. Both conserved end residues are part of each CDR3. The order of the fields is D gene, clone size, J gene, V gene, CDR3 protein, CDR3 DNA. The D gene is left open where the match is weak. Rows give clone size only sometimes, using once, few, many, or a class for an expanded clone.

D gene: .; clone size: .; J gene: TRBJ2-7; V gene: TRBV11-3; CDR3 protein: CASSLVYEQYF; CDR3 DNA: TGTGCCAGCAGCTTAGTGTACGAGCAGTACTTC
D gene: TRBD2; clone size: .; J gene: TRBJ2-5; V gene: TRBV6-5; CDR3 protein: CASSYAQLAQETQYF; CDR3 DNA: TGTGCCAGCAGTTACGCTCAACTAGCGCAAGAGACCCAGTACTTC
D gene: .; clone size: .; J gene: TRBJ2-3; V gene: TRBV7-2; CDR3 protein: CASSRGQGFADTQYF; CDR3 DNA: TGTGCCAGCAGCCGAGGGCAGGGTTTCGCAGATACGCAGTATTTT
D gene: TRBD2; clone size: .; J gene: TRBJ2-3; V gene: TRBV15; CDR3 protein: CATSRDPASGITDTQYF; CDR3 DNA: TGTGCCACCAGCAGAGATCCGGCTAGCGGGATCACAGATACGCAGTATTTT
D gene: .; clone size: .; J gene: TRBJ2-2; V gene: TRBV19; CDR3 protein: CASSASLGELFF; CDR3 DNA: TGTGCCAGCTCAGCATCACTCGGGGAGCTGTTTTTT
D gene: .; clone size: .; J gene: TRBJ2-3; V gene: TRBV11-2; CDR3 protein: CASSLPQGGDTQYF; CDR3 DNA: TGTGCCAGCAGCTTACCCCAGGGTGGAGATACGCAGTATTTT
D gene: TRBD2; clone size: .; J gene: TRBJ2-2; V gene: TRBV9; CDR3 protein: CASSVARLAVNTGELFF; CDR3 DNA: TGTGCCAGCAGCGTAGCTCGACTAGCGGTAAACACCGGGGAGCTGTTTTTT
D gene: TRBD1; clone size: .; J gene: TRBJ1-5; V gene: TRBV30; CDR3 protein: CAWTTTGGAGQPQHF; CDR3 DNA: TGTGCCTGGACCACGACAGGGGGCGCGGGTCAGCCCCAGCATTTT
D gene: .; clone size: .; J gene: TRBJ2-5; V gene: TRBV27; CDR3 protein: CASSLRSGLGETQYF; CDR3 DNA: TGTGCCAGCAGTTTAAGAAGCGGCCTCGGGGAGACCCAGTACTTC
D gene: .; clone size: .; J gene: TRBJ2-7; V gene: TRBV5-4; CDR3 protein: CASSLEAALIYEQYF; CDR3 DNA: TGTGCCAGCAGCTTGGAGGCAGCACTCATCTACGAGCAGTACTTC
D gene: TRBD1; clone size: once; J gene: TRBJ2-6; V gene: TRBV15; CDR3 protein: CATSREGGTGANVLTF; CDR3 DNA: TGTGCCACCAGCAGAGAAGGGGGCACCGGGGCCAACGTCCTGACTTTC
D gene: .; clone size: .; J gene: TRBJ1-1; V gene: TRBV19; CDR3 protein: CASRRAGAGSPDEAFF; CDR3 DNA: TGTGCCAGTAGACGAGCGGGGGCAGGGAGCCCGGATGAAGCTTTCTTT
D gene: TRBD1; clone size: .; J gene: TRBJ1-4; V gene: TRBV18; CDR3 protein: CASSPRVETGDGKLFF; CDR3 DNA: TGTGCCAGCTCACCACGGGTCGAGACAGGGGACGGGAAACTGTTTTTT
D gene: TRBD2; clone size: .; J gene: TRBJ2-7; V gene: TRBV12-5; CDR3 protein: CASGLVLGPGGPYEQYF; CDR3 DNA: TGTGCTAGTGGTTTGGTTCTGGGTCCGGGAGGGCCCTACGAGCAGTACTTC
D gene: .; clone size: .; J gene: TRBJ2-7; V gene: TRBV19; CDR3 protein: CASSTRGSSSYEQYF; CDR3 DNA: TGTGCCAGTAGCACGAGAGGGAGTTCATCCTACGAGCAGTACTTC
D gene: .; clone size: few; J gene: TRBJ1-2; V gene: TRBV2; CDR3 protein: CASTNRPQAGYTF; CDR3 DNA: TGTGCCAGCACCAACCGGCCACAGGCGGGCTACACCTTC
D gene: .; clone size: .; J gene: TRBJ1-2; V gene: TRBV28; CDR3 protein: CASSLSGVGYTF; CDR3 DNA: TGTGCCAGCAGTTTATCAGGGGTCGGCTACACCTTC
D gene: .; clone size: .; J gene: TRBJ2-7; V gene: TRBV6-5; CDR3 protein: CASSYGLLREQYF; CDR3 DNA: TGTGCCAGCAGTTACGGACTCCTGAGAGAGCAGTACTTC
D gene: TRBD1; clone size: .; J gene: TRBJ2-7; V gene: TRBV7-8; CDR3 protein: CASSLDDRGYEQYF; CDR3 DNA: TGTGCCAGCAGCTTAGACGACAGGGGCTACGAGCAGTACTTC
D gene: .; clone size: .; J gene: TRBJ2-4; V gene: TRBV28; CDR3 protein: CASSLGPNIQYF; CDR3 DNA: TGTGCCAGCAGTTTAGGACCAAACATTCAGTACTTC
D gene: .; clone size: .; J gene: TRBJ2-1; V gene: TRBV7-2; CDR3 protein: CASSSHQGLNEQFF; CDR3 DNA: TGTGCCAGCAGTTCACACCAGGGGCTGAATGAGCAGTTCTTC
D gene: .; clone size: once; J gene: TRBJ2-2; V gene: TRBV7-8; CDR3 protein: CASSFIDRTGELFF; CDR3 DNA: TGTGCCAGCAGCTTCATCGACAGAACCGGGGAGCTGTTTTTT
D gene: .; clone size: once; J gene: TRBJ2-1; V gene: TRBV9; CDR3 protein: CASSVGQSSRNEQFF; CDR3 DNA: TGTGCCAGCAGCGTAGGACAGTCCTCCCGCAATGAGCAGTTCTTC
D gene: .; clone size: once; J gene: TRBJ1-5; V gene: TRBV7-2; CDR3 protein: CASSLGGNSNQPQHF; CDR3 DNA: TGTGCCAGCAGCTTAGGGGGGAATAGCAATCAGCCCCAGCATTTT
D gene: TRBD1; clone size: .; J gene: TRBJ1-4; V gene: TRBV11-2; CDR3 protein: CASSSNRGRDEKLFF; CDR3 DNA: TGTGCCAGCAGCTCCAACAGGGGTCGAGATGAAAAACTGTTTTTT
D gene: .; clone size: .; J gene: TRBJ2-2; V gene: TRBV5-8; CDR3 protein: CASRPRGQINTGELFF; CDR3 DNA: TGTGCCAGCAGGCCCCGCGGACAGATAAACACCGGGGAGCTGTTTTTT
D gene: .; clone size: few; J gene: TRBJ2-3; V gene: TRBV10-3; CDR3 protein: CAIDLDSDTQYF; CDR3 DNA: TGTGCCATCGACTTGGACAGCGATACGCAGTATTTT
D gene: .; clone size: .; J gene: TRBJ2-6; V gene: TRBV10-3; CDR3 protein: CAISGRGDSGANVLTF; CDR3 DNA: TGTGCCATCAGTGGCCGCGGGGACTCTGGGGCCAACGTCCTGACTTTC
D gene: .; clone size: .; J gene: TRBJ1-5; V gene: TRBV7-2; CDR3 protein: CASSLGLNNQPQHF; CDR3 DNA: TGTGCCAGCAGCTTAGGGCTGAACAATCAGCCCCAGCATTTT
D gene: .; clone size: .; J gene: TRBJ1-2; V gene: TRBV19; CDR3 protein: CASSEQGGNYGYTF; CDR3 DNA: TGTGCCAGTAGCGAACAGGGAGGTAACTATGGCTACACCTTC
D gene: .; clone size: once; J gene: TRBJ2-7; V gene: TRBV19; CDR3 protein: CASSIGTAYEQYF; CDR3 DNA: TGTGCCAGTAGTATAGGGACAGCTTACGAGCAGTACTTC
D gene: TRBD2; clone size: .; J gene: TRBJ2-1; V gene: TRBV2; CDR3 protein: CASSVQGLAGNEQFF; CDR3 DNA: TGTGCCAGCAGTGTCCAAGGACTAGCGGGAAATGAGCAGTTCTTC
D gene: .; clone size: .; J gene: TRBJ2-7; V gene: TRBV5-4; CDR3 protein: CASSSGPITYEQYF; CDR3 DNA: TGTGCCAGCAGCTCCGGACCCATAACCTACGAGCAGTACTTC
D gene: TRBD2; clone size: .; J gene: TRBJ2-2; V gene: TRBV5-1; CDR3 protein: CASSLARLAGDNTGELFF; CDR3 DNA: TGCGCCAGCAGCTTAGCACGACTAGCGGGAGATAACACCGGGGAGCTGTTTTTT
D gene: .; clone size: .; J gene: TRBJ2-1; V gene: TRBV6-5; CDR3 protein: CASSYDSEGNEQFF; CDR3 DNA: TGTGCCAGCAGTTACGATTCTGAGGGAAATGAGCAGTTCTTC
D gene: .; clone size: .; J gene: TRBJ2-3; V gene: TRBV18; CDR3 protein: CASSPRGGGSQDTQYF; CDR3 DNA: TGTGCCAGCTCACCTCGGGGTGGGGGCTCGCAGGATACGCAGTATTTT
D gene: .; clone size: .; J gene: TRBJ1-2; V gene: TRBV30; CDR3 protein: CAWSVSRNYGYTF; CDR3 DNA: TGTGCCTGGAGCGTGTCCAGAAACTATGGCTACACCTTC
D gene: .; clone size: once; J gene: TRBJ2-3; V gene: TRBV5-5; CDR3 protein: CASSPVGSPTDTQYF; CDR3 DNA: TGTGCCAGCAGCCCTGTCGGCAGCCCCACAGATACGCAGTATTTT
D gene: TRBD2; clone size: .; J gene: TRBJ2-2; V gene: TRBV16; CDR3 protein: CASSPSGFSTGELFF; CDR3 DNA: TGTGCCAGCAGCCCTAGCGGTTTTTCGACCGGGGAGCTGTTTTTT
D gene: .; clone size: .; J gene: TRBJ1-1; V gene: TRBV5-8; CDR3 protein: CAEKPLRERTEAFF; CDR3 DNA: TGTGCCGAAAAGCCTCTGAGGGAGAGGACTGAAGCTTTCTTT
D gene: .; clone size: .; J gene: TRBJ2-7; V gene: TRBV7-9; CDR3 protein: CASSSPLVSYEQYF; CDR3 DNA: TGTGCCAGCAGTTCACCACTAGTCTCCTACGAGCAGTACTTC
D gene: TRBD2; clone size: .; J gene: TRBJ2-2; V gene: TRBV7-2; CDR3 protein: CASSRGGFTGELFF; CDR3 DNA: TGTGCCAGCAGCCGGGGAGGGTTCACCGGGGAGCTGTTTTTT
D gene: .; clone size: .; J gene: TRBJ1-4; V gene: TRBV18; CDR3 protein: CASSPEGGGFAEKLFF; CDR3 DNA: TGTGCCAGCTCACCCGAGGGAGGCGGGTTTGCCGAAAAACTGTTTTTT
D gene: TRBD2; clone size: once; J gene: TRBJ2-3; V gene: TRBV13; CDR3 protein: CASSSGKLAGGRGDTQYF; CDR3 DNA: TGTGCCAGCAGCTCGGGGAAACTAGCGGGAGGCAGGGGAGATACGCAGTATTTT
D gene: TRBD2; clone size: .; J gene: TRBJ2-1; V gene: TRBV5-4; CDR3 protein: CASKRAAGGGFGQFF; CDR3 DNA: TGTGCCAGCAAGCGAGCAGCGGGAGGGGGCTTTGGGCAGTTCTTC
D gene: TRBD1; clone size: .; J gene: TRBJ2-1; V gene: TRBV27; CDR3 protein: CASRRPRQGRNEQFF; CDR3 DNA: TGTGCCAGCAGACGACCACGACAGGGACGGAATGAGCAGTTCTTC
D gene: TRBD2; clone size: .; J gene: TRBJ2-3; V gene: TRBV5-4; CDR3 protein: CASSLSAGGGRDTQYF; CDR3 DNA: TGTGCCAGCAGCTTATCAGCGGGAGGGGGAAGGGATACGCAGTATTTT
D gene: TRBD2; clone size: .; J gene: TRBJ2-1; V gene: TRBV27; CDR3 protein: CASSDYGTSGKISYNEQFF; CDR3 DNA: TGTGCCAGCAGTGACTACGGGACTAGCGGGAAAATATCCTACAATGAGCAGTTCTTC
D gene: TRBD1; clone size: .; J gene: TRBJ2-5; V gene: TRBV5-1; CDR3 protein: CASSLQPGQGIETQYF; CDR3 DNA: TGCGCCAGCAGCTTGCAGCCGGGACAGGGGATAGAGACCCAGTACTTC
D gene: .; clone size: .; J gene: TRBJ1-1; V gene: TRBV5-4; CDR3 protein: CASSQDTSSAEAFF; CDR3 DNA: TGTGCCAGCAGCCAGGACACCTCAAGCGCTGAAGCTTTCTTT
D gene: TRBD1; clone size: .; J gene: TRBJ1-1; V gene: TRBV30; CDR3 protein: CASQGAGGANTEAFF; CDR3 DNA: TGTGCCTCCCAGGGGGCAGGGGGCGCGAACACTGAAGCTTTCTTT
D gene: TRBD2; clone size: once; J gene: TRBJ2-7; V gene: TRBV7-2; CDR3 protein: CASSLGSGSIYEQYF; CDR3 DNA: TGTGCCAGCAGCTTAGGTAGCGGGAGTATCTACGAGCAGTACTTC
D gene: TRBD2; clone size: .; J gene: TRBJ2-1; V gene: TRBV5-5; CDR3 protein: CASSSAGVGGSSYNEQFF; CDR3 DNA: TGTGCCAGCAGCAGTGCTGGGGTGGGAGGGAGCTCCTACAATGAGCAGTTCTTC
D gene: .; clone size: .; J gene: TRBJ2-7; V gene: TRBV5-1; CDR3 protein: CASSFRAPWGESSYEQYF; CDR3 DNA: TGCGCCAGCAGCTTTCGGGCCCCTTGGGGTGAGAGCTCCTACGAGCAGTACTTC
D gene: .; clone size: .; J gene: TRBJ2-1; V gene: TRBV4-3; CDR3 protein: CASSSEGGRSYNEQFF; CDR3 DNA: TGCGCCAGCAGCTCGGAGGGGGGAAGGTCCTACAATGAGCAGTTCTTC